This entry is about one TCR beta chain. Its target is not known. Data came from immunoSEQ multiplex PCR; TCRdb stores just in-frame clones and leaves some out. The table lists some 130,000 clones, approximately 91% of them singletons, with 6.3% in the top ten. In germline, CDR1 is LGHNA, CDR2 YSLEER. V gave up 0 bases and J gave up 1 base, with 15 bases separating them. The length of the CDR3 is 17 residues. This entry belongs to a study of T cell responses to AZD1222 COVID-19 vaccine. Findings and limits, study-wide: Repertoires in all cases were sampled only once the peak T cell response had passed.

Source: peripheral blood, taken on day 0 of AZD1222 vaccination. This clonotype was obtained from an adult in good health. The chain has TRBV4-3 and TRBJ1-2; the D is unclear. Here the CDR3 DNA reads TGCGCCAGCAGCCAAGAAGGTGGACTCCCGATTAACTATGGCTACACCTTC. This codes for CASSQEGGLPINYGYTF.